This T cell receptor (beta chain) was sequenced in a study of T cells after yellow fever vaccination. The study, taken as a whole, reports: Reappearance after the booster was seen for most primary-vaccination clones, at 95% to 96% CD4 and 80% to 90% CD8. Only a minor proportion of clonotypes was detected across both CD4 and CD8 compartments. A weaker secondary response peaked on day 5, the primary on day 15.

CDR1 is KGHSH and CDR2 is LQKENI in the germline V gene. The CDR3 totals 13 residues. V lost 9 bases, J lost 8 bases, and 8 bases stayed unmatched. 5'RACE template switching produced TCR cDNA carrying a universal primer site and UMIs. TCRdb re-called the 5' RACE reads with MiXCR, one entry per CDR3 protein. Here the sample spans 200,000 to 250,000 distinct CDR3 sequences, 3% to 3.5% being singletons. In regard to this clonotype: Its antigen is unidentified.

This sample comprised CD4+ T cells sorted from PBMCs, obtained 10 days after the yellow fever booster vaccination. This TCR came from a young man who received the YFV17D yellow fever vaccine. The J gene is TRBJ1-4, the V gene TRBV18; TRBD1 aligns across 8 bases. CDR3 amino acids: CASRQGAEEKLFF. DNA of the CDR3: TGTGCCAGTCGTCAGGGGGCGGAGGAAAAACTGTTTTTT.